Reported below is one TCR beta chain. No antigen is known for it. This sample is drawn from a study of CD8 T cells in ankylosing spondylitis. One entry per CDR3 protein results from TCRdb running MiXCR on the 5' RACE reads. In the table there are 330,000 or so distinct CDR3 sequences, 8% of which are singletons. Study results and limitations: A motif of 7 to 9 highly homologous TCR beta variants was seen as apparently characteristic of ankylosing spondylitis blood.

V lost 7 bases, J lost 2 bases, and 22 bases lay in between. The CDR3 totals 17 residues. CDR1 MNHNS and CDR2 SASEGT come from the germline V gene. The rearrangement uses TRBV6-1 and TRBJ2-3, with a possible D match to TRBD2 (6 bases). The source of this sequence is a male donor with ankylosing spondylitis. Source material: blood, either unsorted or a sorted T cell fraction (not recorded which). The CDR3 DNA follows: TGTGCCAGCAAGGTGCATGCCCCAGCGGGCCACACAGATACGCAGTATTTT. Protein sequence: CASKVHAPAGHTDTQYF.